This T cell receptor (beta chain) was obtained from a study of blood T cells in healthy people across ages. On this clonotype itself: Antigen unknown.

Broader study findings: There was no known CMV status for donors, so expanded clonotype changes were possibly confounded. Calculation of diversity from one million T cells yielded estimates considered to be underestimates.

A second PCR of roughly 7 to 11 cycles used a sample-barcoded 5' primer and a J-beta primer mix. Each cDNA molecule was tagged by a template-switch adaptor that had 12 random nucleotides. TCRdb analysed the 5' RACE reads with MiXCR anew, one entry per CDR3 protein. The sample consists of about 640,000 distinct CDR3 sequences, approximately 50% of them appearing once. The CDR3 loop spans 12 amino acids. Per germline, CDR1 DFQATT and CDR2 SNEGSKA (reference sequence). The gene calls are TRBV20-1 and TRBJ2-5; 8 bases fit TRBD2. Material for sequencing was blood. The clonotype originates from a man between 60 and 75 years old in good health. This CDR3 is CSKRGSTETQYF. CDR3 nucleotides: TGCAGCAAGCGGGGGAGCACGGAGACCCAGTACTTC.